This T cell receptor (beta chain) was documented in a study of cytomegalovirus exposure and HLA in healthy donors. Study results and limitations: There were a few CMV-associated chains whose specificity for CMV antigens was confirmed in vitro. Later analysis found that TCR beta chains associated with HLA were more clonally expanded than other, equally common chains. Among TCR sequences, most were rare, though some public TCRs appeared in many donors.

The PCR made use of 60 Vbeta and 13 Jbeta primers. Profiling relied on immunoSEQ multiplex PCR, and the TCRdb table lists in-frame clones only, not all of them. The repertoire holds 60,000 to 75,000 clones, with 74% as singletons. Details on this clone: Its antigen remains unknown.

CDR3 length: 15 amino acids. The V end lost 0 bases, the J end lost 2 bases, and 10 bases lay between the germline ends. In germline, CDR1 is MNHEY, CDR2 SVGAGI. The chain couples TRBV6-5 to TRBJ1-2, with TRBD1 as a possible D gene (6 bases). Sequencing was performed on PBMCs. The sequence derives from a woman aged 25 to 45 in good health and CMV-seropositive. The CDR3 reads CASSYSLGANYGYTF. CDR3 bases: TGTGCCAGCAGTTACTCCCTGGGGGCGAACTATGGCTACACCTTC.